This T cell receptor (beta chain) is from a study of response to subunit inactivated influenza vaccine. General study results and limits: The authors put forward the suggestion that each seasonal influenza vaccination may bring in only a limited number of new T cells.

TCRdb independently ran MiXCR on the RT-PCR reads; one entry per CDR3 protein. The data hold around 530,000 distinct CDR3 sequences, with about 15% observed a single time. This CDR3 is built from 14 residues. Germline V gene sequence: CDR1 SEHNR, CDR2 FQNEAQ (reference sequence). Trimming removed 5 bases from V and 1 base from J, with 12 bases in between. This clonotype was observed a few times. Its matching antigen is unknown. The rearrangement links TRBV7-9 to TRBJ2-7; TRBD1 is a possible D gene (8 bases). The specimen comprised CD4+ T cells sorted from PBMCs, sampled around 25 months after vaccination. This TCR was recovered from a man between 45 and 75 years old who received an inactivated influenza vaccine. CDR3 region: CASSKQGGSYEQYF. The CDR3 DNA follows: TGTGCCAGCAGCAAACAGGGGGGGTCCTACGAGCAGTACTTC.